This T cell receptor beta chain was documented in a study of OX40 agonist ivuxolimab in advanced cancers. Study-level background: Clinicians treated patients with ivuxolimab, an agonistic anti-OX40 (CD134) antibody. General study findings and limits: Normalized T-cell clonal expansion was also low in some nonresponders. In the 0.1 to 3.0 mg/kg range, CD4+ and CD8+ blood T cells had expanded clonally by week 6.

Method: immunoSEQ multiplex PCR; TCRdb's copy keeps in-frame clones and lacks some. The data hold tens of thousands of clones, with about 87% observed a single time. On this clone itself: The antigen remains unidentified.

Trimming removed 3 bases from V and 7 bases from J; junction bases left unmatched: 12. CDR3 size: 15 residues. CDR1 and CDR2 from the germline V gene are SGHNT and YYREEE (reference sequence). The clonotype comes from an adult with an advanced solid tumor such as melanoma, head and neck, liver or kidney cancer. The V gene is TRBV5-4, the J gene TRBJ1-2; TRBD1 aligns across 7 bases. The input for sequencing was CD4+ or CD8+ T cells sorted from blood, taken in a trial of the OX40 agonist ivuxolimab. The CDR3 loop reads CASSSGAGGRAGYTF. The CDR3 nucleotides are TGTGCCAGCAGCTCTGGGGCAGGGGGTCGGGCTGGCTACACCTTC.